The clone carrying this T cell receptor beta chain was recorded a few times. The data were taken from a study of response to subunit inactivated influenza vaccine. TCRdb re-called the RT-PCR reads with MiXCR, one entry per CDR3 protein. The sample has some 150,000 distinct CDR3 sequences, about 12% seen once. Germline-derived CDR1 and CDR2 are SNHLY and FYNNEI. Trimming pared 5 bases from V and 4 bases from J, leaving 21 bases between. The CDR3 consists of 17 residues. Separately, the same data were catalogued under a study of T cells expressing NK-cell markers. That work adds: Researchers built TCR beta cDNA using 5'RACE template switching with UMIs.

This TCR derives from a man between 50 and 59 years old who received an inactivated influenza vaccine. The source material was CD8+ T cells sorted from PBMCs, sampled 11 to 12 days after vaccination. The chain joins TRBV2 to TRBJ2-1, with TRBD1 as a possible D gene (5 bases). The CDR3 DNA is TGTGCCAGCAGTCCATATTCCCCATTAGGGGTATACAATGAGCAGTTCTTC. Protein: CASSPYSPLGVYNEQFF.